The source of this T cell receptor (beta chain) is a study of blood T cell repertoires in COVID-19. Germline CDR1 is SGHTA and CDR2 is FQGNSA. This CDR3 comprises 16 residues. Trimming at V came to 5 bases and at J to 0 bases, leaving 9 bases not matched to a gene. Produced via immunoSEQ multiplex PCR; TCRdb's table is partial and in-frame only. The sample lists around 240,000 clones; approximately 84% were seen once. The origin of this receptor is a woman older than 75 with acute or convalescent COVID-19. V usage is TRBV7-2 and J usage is TRBJ1-2, with 7 nucleotides matching TRBD1. The sample comprised peripheral blood. The CDR3 region is CASSTRTGYSNYGYTF. CDR3 bases: TGTGCCAGCAGCACAAGGACAGGTTATTCTAACTATGGCTACACCTTC.